This TCR beta chain was captured in a study of blood T cell repertoires in COVID-19. Overall study context: The United States, Italy and Spain supplied acute and convalescent COVID-19 samples. PBMCs, B-cell-depleted T cells, or T cells were the source of the cDNA or gDNA that made up the material.

Per the original methods: Amplification from reference gene primers served as the basis for estimated nucleated cell counts. The assay was immunoSEQ multiplex PCR, and TCRdb's table has in-frame clones only and misses some. V, J and clone size reflect that table, while D and trimming were determined from the DNA. This table has some 120,000 clones, roughly three quarters appearing once. This CDR3 contains 13 residues. Per the germline V gene, CDR1 is SGHDT and CDR2 is YYEEEE. After removal of 4 bases from V and 7 bases from J, the junction contained 4 bases not matched to a gene. The sequence was collected from a human donor in a cohort sampled during active COVID-19. Sequenced input: peripheral blood. The chain has TRBV5-6 and TRBJ1-5; 8 nucleotides agree with TRBD1. CDR3 in amino acids: CASSLDRVQPQHF. The CDR3 DNA reads TGTGCCAGCAGCCTGGACAGGGTCCAGCCCCAGCATTTT.